A single sample is the source of the 30 T cell receptor beta chains below, sequenced in a study of graft-versus-host responses after intestinal transplantation (dated by TCRdb to about 2021). The time point label, read with the paper, signifies: cells obtained before transplantation from donor or recipient. Library preparation used the immunoSEQ multiplex PCR assay. The table comes from immuneACCESS by way of TCRdb, which keeps in-frame sequences with V and J called. Part of the clones is missing from these tables; in studies checked, under half for an unresolved V gene and the rest for unknown reasons. In this sample the table shows about 92,000 clones, 83% of which occur a single time. Of the sample, roughly 15% is held by the ten largest clones. These TCRs' antigens remain unknown. The source material was unstimulated CD8+ T cells sorted from spleen or lymph node cells, sampled before intestinal transplant. The receptor set was obtained from a human donor who received an intestinal transplant.

The CDR3, as DNA: TGTGCCAGCAGTTACTCGGCGGGGGGATCCTCCTACGAGCAGTACTTC. It is translated as CASSYSAGGSSYEQYF. The chain carries TRBV6-5 and TRBJ2-7; 8 nucleotides line up with TRBD2. This CDR3 contains 16 residues. CDR1 is MNHEY and CDR2 is SVGAGI in the germline V gene. J lost 0 bases, V lost 0 bases, and 4 bases had no gene match.

The chain is built from TRBV15 and TRBJ1-2, with D possibly TRBD1 on 6 matching bases. Germline values: CDR1 LNHNV, CDR2 YYDKDF (reference sequence). V was trimmed by 0 bases and J by 6 bases, leaving 17 bases between them. There are 16 residues in the CDR3. The CDR3 is CATSREYGGRLDGYTF. Here the CDR3 DNA reads TGTGCCACCAGCAGAGAGTATGGGGGGCGATTAGATGGCTACACCTTC.

V gene TRBV7-3 combines with J gene TRBJ1-6; TRBD1 agrees at 7 bases. V shed 2 bases, J shed 10 bases, and the junction held 8 bases outside the gene matches. This CDR3 has 15 residues. CDR1 is SGHTA and CDR2 is FQGTGA in the germline V gene. CDR3: CASSLSTGSRSPLHF. In DNA, the CDR3 is TGTGCCAGCAGCTTATCGACAGGGTCTAGGTCACCCCTCCACTTT.

The chain carries TRBV5-1 and TRBJ2-1, with D tentatively TRBD1 or TRBD2 (6 bases each). Germline assignment: CDR1 SGHRS and CDR2 YFSETQ. The CDR3 loop spans 14 amino acids. The V and J ends lost 6 bases and 4 bases respectively, with 14 bases between them. CDR3 region: CASTLGGSYNEQFF. CDR3 DNA: TGCGCCAGCACTCTGGGGGGCAGTTACAATGAGCAGTTCTTC.

This clone was picked up a small number of times. This rearrangement joins TRBV4-2 to TRBJ2-1; D is perhaps TRBD1 (5 bases). There are 14 residues in the CDR3. Germline loops: CDR1 LGHNA, CDR2 YNFKEQ. V lost 1 base and J 8 bases, leaving 12 bases between the germline ends. The CDR3 coding sequence is TGTGCCAGCAGCCAAGTGTTGACAGATCATGAGCAGTTCTTC. Residues: CASSQVLTDHEQFF.

The V gene is TRBV4-1, the J gene TRBJ2-2; D not resolved. Trimming cost V 0 bases and J 2 bases, with 1 base left between them. The V gene's germline CDR1 is MGHRA and CDR2 YSYEKL. The CDR3 runs 13 residues. CDR3 sequence reads: CASSQDNTGELFF. In DNA, the CDR3 is TGCGCCAGCAGCCAAGATAACACCGGGGAGCTGTTTTTT.

This chain joins TRBV11-1 and TRBJ2-3; weak D call: TRBD1 (5 bases). This CDR3 comprises 14 residues. Deletions cut 5 bases from V and 2 bases from J, with 11 bases between. Germline V gene data show CDR1 as SGHAT and CDR2 as FQDESV (reference sequence). CDR3 amino acids: CASSQDSLTDTQYF. CDR3 DNA sequence: TGTGCCAGCAGCCAAGACAGCCTCACAGATACGCAGTATTTT. Filled out from reference TRBV11-1 and TRBJ2-3, the complete variable domain reads EAEVAQSPRYKITEKSQAVAFWCDPISGHATLYWYRQILGQGPELLVQFQDESVVDDSQLPKDRFSAERLKGVDSTLKIQPAELGDSAMYLCASSQDSLTDTQYFGPGTRLTVL.

The gene calls are TRBV7-9 and TRBJ2-1; unclear D gene. The CDR3 is 16 residues long. V lost 1 base, J lost 5 bases, and 15 bases lay in between. Germline values: CDR1 SEHNR, CDR2 FQNEAQ (reference sequence). CDR3 bases: TGTGCCAGCAGCTTAGTAAGTCCTCGTCCAGACAATGAGCAGTTCTTC. It yields the protein CASSLVSPRPDNEQFF.

This clone was seen a single time. The chain couples TRBV19 to TRBJ2-3; 8 nucleotides line up with TRBD2. Germline CDR1 is LNHDA and CDR2 is SQIVND (reference sequence). The J segment lost 2 bases and the V segment lost 2 bases, leaving 3 bases of the junction unmatched. There are 15 residues in the CDR3. DNA for the CDR3: TGTGCCAGTAGTATAAGCGGGGGCTTCACAGATACGCAGTATTTT. It specifies CASSISGGFTDTQYF. Based on the CDR3 plus reference TRBV19 and TRBJ2-3, the full variable domain is DGGITQSPKYLFRKEGQNVTLSCEQNLNHDAMYWYRQDPGQGLRLIYYSQIVNDFQKGDIAEGYSVSREKKESFPLTVTSAQKNPTAFYLCASSISGGFTDTQYFGPGTRLTVL.

The gene calls are TRBV4-1 and TRBJ2-7; D is unclear. The germline V gene encodes CDR1 MGHRA and CDR2 YSYEKL. V lost 1 base, J lost 0 bases, and 4 bases lay in between. The CDR3 runs to 13 residues. DNA of the CDR3: TGCGCCAGCAGCCAAGTTAGCTCCTACGAGCAGTACTTC. This codes for CASSQVSSYEQYF.

The chain carries TRBV2 and TRBJ2-5, with D uncertain. V lost 6 bases and J lost 0, with 11 bases in between. Per the germline V gene, CDR1 is SNHLY and CDR2 is FYNNEI. The CDR3 consists of 14 residues. CDR3 DNA: TGTGCCAGCAGACAACACCTTTACCAAGAGACCCAGTACTTC. Its translation: CASRQHLYQETQYF.

The chain joins TRBV6-1 to TRBJ2-1, with D perhaps given as TRBD1 or TRBD2 (5 bases each). Trimming took 2 bases from V and 10 from J, leaving 6 bases between them. This CDR3 is built from 11 residues. The V gene's germline CDR1 is MNHNS and CDR2 SASEGT. This CDR3 is CASSEWGEQFF. CDR3 DNA sequence: TGTGCCAGCAGTGAATGGGGGGAGCAGTTCTTC.

V and J are TRBV14 and TRBJ1-1; no reliable D call. Per the germline V gene, CDR1 is SGHDN and CDR2 is FVKESK. The CDR3 contains 14 residues. Trimming took 5 bases from V and 0 from J, leaving 10 bases between them. CDR3 residues: CASSSWSLNTEAFF. The CDR3 DNA is TGTGCCAGCAGCTCATGGTCATTGAACACTGAAGCTTTCTTT.

CDR3 nucleotides: TGTGCCAGCAGTTTATTATGGACAGGGGGCTACAATGAGCAGTTCTTC. This codes for CASSLLWTGGYNEQFF. The chain carries TRBV27 and TRBJ2-1; the match to TRBD1 covers 10 bases. This CDR3 spans 16 amino acids. The V segment lost 1 base and the J segment 3 bases; nucleotides outside the gene matches: 3. Germline CDR1 MNHEY, CDR2 SMNVEV (reference sequence).

This chain links TRBV6-5 with TRBJ2-3, with 7 bases identical to TRBD2. This CDR3 is built from 14 residues. After removal of 4 bases from V and 4 bases from J, the junction contained 5 bases not matched to a gene. Germline CDR1 MNHEY, CDR2 SVGAGI. DNA of the CDR3: TGTGCCAGCAGTTCCAGCGGGGTTTCAGATACGCAGTATTTT. Amino acid sequence: CASSSSGVSDTQYF.

The rearrangement uses TRBV19 and TRBJ2-1; the D is unclear. The CDR3 runs 12 residues. Looked up from germline, CDR1 is LNHDA and CDR2 is SQIVND (reference sequence). The V end lost 6 bases, the J end lost 8 bases, and 11 bases lay between the germline ends. For the CDR3, the DNA is TGTGCCAGTAGCAGACACGTGGATGAGCAGTTCTTC. The encoded protein is CASSRHVDEQFF.

The chain is built from TRBV28 and TRBJ2-7, with TRBD1 identical over 11 bases. CDR1 and CDR2 from the germline V gene are MDHEN and SYDVKM. The CDR3 length is 14 residues. Unmatched junction bases numbered 7, after V lost 6 bases and J lost 6 bases. CDR3 in amino acids: CASRSPGQGGEQYF. The CDR3 DNA is TGTGCCAGCAGGTCTCCGGGACAGGGGGGCGAGCAGTACTTC.

The chain recombines TRBV11-1 with TRBJ2-7, with a possible D match to TRBD1 (5 bases). The CDR3 runs to 13 residues. V was pared by 3 bases and J by 3 bases, with 9 bases between. Germline V gives CDR1 SGHAT, CDR2 FQDESV (reference sequence). CDR3 DNA: TGTGCCAGCAGCTTGGCAGGGAACTACGAGCAGTACTTC. This gives the protein CASSLAGNYEQYF.

The V call is TRBV6-4, the J call TRBJ1-2; 7 positions match TRBD1. V lost 3 bases, J lost 5 bases, and 15 bases stayed unmatched. Germline lookup yields CDR1 MRHNA and CDR2 SNTAGT. The CDR3 sequence is 17 residues long. CDR3 sequence (DNA): TGTGCCAGCAGTGAAGGAGAGCACGGGACAGACGTTTATGGCTACACCTTC. This encodes CASSEGEHGTDVYGYTF.

V is TRBV28 and J is TRBJ1-1, with 9 nucleotides matching TRBD1. There are 17 residues in the CDR3. Germline lookup yields CDR1 MDHEN and CDR2 SYDVKM. Losses at the gene ends were 5 bases for V and 5 bases for J; bases not matched to a gene: 15. The CDR3 DNA reads as TGTGCCAGCAGTCCTCCCCCGGGACAGGGCCTGAGGACTGAAGCTTTCTTT. This translates into CASSPPPGQGLRTEAFF.

The J gene is TRBJ2-1, the V gene TRBV19; the match to TRBD2 covers 8 bases. CDR1 is LNHDA, CDR2 SQIVND, per germline (reference sequence). The CDR3 sequence is 14 residues long. V lost 9 bases, J lost 0 bases, and 4 bases stayed unmatched. CDR3 sequence reads: CASSSGSSYNEQFF. The CDR3 DNA sequence: TGTGCCAGCTCCAGCGGGAGCTCCTACAATGAGCAGTTCTTC.

The chain joins TRBV30 to TRBJ1-2; D is undetermined. This CDR3 has 14 amino acids. V was pared by 0 bases and J by 3 bases, with 11 bases between. Germline lookup yields CDR1 GTSNPN and CDR2 SVGIG (reference sequence). CDR3 nucleotide sequence: TGTGCCTGGAGTGTAATTCCGGGGTACTATGGCTACACCTTC. Protein: CAWSVIPGYYGYTF. The full variable domain, completed using reference TRBV30 and TRBJ1-2, is SQTIHQWPATLVQPVGSPLSLECTVEGTSNPNLYWYRQAAGRGLQLLFYSVGIGQISSEVPQNLSASRPQDRQFILSSKKLLLSDSGFYLCAWSVIPGYYGYTFGSGTRLTVV.

This chain links TRBV27 with TRBJ1-1; 7 bases agree with TRBD1. The CDR3 runs to 13 residues. Germline V gene data show CDR1 as MNHEY and CDR2 as SMNVEV (reference sequence). V gave up 7 bases and J gave up 4 bases; unmatched junction bases: 6. CDR3 sequence: CASTSGGITEAFF. The DNA of the CDR3 is TGTGCCAGCACCTCAGGGGGTATCACTGAAGCTTTCTTT.

This clone has only a few counts. V is TRBV7-9 and J is TRBJ2-2, with 10 bases lining up with TRBD2. The CDR3 is made up of 17 amino acids. Germline loops: CDR1 SEHNR, CDR2 FQNEAQ (reference sequence). Unmatched junction bases numbered 6, after V lost 4 bases and J lost 1 base. The CDR3 DNA is TGTGCCAGCAGCTCCTCTTTAGCGGGGGGGAACACCGGGGAGCTGTTTTTT. It yields the protein CASSSSLAGGNTGELFF.

The chain links TRBV21-1 to TRBJ1-2. TRBV21-1 is given as a pseudogene. CDR3 length: 13 residues. The CDR3 DNA follows: TGTGCCAACCAAAGGGCATCCACCTATGGCTACACCTTC. Protein: CANQRASTYGYTF.

This clone was observed once. The CDR3 loop is CASSFGQGAVKLFF. CDR3 nucleotide sequence: TGTGCCAGCAGCTTCGGACAGGGGGCAGTAAAACTGTTTTTT. The J gene is TRBJ1-4, the V gene TRBV7-9; 11 nucleotides agree with TRBD1. The V gene end was trimmed by 3 bases and the J gene end by 10 bases; junction bases not matched to a gene: 4. CDR1 is SEHNR and CDR2 is FQNEAQ in the germline V gene (reference sequence). The CDR3 is 14 residues long.

The chain recombines TRBV6-5 with TRBJ2-2; 7 nucleotides agree with TRBD1. The trim removed 4 bases at V and 6 bases at J, leaving 2 bases unmatched. From germline, CDR1 is MNHEY and CDR2 SVGAGI. This CDR3 spans 13 amino acids. The CDR3 sequence is CASSSQGAGELFF. The CDR3 DNA is TGTGCCAGCAGTTCTCAGGGGGCCGGGGAGCTGTTTTTT.

The chain recombines TRBV7-9 with TRBJ1-1, with 7 bases lining up with TRBD1. CDR1 and CDR2 (germline): SEHNR, FQNEAQ (reference sequence). Trimming cost V 4 bases and J 3 bases; bases outside gene matches: 2. The CDR3 sequence is 13 residues long. CDR3 DNA sequence: TGTGCCAGCAGCTCCGACAGGGACACTGAAGCTTTCTTT. Translated, it gives CASSSDRDTEAFF.

The chain employs TRBV28 and TRBJ1-2; D ambiguous. CDR3 length equals 9 residues. From germline, CDR1 is MDHEN and CDR2 SYDVKM. The germline V and J ends were trimmed by 8 bases and 6 bases, with 4 bases remaining between them. The CDR3 loop reads CASGDGYTF. The CDR3, as DNA: TGTGCCAGCGGGGATGGCTACACCTTC.

CDR3 protein: CASSDITQGFNYGYTF. The CDR3 nucleotides are TGTGCCAGCAGCGACATTACCCAGGGATTCAACTATGGCTACACCTTC. The genes are TRBV2 and TRBJ1-2; tentatively, D is TRBD1 (5 bases). The CDR3 extends over 16 amino acids. CDR1 is SNHLY and CDR2 is FYNNEI in the germline V gene. Trimming took 6 bases from V and 2 from J, leaving 19 bases between them. The variable domain in full, with the rest retrieved from reference TRBV2 and TRBJ1-2, is EPEVTQTPSHQVTQMGQEVILRCVPISNHLYFYWYRQILGQKVEFLVSFYNNEISEKSEIFDDQFSVERPDGSNFTLKIRSTKLEDSAMYFCASSDITQGFNYGYTFGSGTRLTVV.